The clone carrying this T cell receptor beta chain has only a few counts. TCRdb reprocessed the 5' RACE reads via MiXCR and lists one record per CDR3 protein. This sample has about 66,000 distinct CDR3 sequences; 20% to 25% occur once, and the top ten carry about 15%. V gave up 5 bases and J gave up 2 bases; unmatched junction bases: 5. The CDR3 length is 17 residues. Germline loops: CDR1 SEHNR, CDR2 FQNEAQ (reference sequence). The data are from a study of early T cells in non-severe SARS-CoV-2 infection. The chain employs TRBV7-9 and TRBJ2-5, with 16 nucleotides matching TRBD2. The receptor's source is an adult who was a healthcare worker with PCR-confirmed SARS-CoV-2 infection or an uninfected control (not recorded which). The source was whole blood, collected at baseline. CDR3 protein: CASSAGLAGGHQETQYF. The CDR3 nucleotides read TGTGCCAGCAGCGCGGGACTAGCGGGGGGGCATCAAGAGACCCAGTACTTC.